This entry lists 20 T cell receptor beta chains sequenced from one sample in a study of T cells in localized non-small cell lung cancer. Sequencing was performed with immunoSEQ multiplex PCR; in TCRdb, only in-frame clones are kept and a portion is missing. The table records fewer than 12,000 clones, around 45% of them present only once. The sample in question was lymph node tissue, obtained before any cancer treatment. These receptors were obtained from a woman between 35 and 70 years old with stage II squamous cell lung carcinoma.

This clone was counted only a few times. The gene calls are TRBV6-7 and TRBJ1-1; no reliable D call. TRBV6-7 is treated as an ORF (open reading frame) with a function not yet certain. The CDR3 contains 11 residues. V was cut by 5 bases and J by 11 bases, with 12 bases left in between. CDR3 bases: TGTGCCAGCAGTGTACGAAGTGACGCTTTCTTT. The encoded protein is CASSVRSDAFF.

This CDR3 reads CASSITGTGVGGNTIYF. In DNA, the CDR3 is TGTGCCAGTAGTATTACCGGGACAGGCGTCGGAGGAAACACCATATATTTT. The chain carries TRBV19 and TRBJ1-3; 8 bases match TRBD1. Germline loops: CDR1 LNHDA, CDR2 SQIVND (reference sequence). V dropped 3 bases and J dropped 4; count of bases not matched to a gene: 11. The CDR3 sequence is 17 residues long.

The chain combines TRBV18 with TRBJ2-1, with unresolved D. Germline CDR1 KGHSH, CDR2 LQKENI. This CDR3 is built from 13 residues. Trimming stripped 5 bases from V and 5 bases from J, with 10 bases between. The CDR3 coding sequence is TGTGCCAGCTCATCGAAAATAAACAATGAGCAGTTCTTC. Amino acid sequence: CASSSKINNEQFF.

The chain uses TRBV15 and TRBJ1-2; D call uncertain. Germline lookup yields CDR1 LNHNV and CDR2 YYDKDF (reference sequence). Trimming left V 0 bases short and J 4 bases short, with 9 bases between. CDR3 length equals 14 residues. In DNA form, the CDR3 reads TGTGCCACCAGCAGAGATTTGGGGATCTATGGCTACACCTTC. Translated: CATSRDLGIYGYTF.

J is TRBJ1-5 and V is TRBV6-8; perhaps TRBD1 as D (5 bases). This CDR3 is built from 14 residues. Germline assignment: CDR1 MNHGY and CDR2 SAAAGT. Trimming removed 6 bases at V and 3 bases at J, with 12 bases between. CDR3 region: CASRPRGLNQPQHF. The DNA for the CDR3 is TGTGCCAGCAGGCCAAGGGGCCTCAATCAGCCCCAGCATTTT.

The CDR3 nucleotides are TGTGCCAGCAGCTTGAATGGGTTTGCGCTACTTGAAGCTTTCTTT. Residues: CASSLNGFALLEAFF. The J gene is TRBJ1-1, the V gene TRBV11-3; no clear D gene. The CDR3 consists of 15 residues. The germline V gene has CDR1 SGHNT and CDR2 YENEEA. V lost 3 bases to trimming and J lost 7 bases, with 18 bases between them.

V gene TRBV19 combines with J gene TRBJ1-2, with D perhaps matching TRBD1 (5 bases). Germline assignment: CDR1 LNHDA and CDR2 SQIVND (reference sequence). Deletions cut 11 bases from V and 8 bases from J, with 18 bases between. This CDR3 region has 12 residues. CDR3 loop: CASGRQGGGYTF. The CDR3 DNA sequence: TGTGCCTCAGGAAGGCAGGGTGGCGGCTACACCTTC. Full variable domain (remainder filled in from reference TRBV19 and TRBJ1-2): DGGITQSPKYLFRKEGQNVTLSCEQNLNHDAMYWYRQDPGQGLRLIYYSQIVNDFQKGDIAEGYSVSREKKESFPLTVTSAQKNPTAFYLCASGRQGGGYTFGSGTRLTVV.

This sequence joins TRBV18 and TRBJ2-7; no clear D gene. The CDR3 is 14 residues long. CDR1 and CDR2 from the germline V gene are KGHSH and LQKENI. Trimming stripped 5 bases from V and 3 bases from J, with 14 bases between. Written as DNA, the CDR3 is TGTGCCAGCTCATCCGAAACCAAGGGCTACGAGCAGTACTTC. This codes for CASSSETKGYEQYF.

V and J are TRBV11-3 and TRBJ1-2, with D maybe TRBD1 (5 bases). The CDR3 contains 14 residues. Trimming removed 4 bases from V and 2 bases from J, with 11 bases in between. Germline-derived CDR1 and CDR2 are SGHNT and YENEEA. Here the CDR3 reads CASSSGSGNYGYTF. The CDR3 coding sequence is TGTGCCAGCAGCTCCGGGTCAGGGAACTATGGCTACACCTTC.

As DNA, the CDR3 is TGTGCCAGCATCCATGGACCAAATGAAAAACTGTTTTTT. Translated, it gives CASIHGPNEKLFF. This chain uses TRBV6-8 with TRBJ1-4, with no clear D. Trimming shortened V by 7 bases and J by 5 bases, and 11 bases separated the two germline ends. There are 13 residues in the CDR3. Germline CDR1 MNHGY, CDR2 SAAAGT.

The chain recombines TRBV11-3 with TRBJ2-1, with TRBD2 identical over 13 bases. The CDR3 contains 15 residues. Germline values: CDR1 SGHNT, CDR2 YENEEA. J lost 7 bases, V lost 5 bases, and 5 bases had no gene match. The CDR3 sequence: CASSRWTSGGNEQFF. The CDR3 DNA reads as TGTGCCAGCAGCCGCTGGACTAGCGGGGGAAATGAGCAGTTCTTC.

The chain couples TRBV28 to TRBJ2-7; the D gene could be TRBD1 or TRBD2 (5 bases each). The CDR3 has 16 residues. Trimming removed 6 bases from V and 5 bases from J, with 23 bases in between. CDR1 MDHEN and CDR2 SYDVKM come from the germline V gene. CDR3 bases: TGTGCCAGCAGCCCTAACGCGGGTCGGCAGGGCAACGAGCAGTACTTC. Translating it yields CASSPNAGRQGNEQYF.

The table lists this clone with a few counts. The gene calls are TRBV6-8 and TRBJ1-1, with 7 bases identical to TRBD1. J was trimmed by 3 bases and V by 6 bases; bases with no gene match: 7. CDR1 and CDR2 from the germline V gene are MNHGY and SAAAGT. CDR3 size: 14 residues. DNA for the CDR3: TGTGCCAGCAGGATAACAGGGGTTGACACTGAAGCTTTCTTT. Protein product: CASRITGVDTEAFF.

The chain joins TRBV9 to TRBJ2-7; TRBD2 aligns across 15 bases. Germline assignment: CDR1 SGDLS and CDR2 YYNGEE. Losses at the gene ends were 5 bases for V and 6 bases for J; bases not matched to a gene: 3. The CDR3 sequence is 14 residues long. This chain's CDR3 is CASSLGLAGGEQYF. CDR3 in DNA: TGTGCCAGCAGTCTGGGACTAGCGGGAGGCGAGCAGTACTTC.

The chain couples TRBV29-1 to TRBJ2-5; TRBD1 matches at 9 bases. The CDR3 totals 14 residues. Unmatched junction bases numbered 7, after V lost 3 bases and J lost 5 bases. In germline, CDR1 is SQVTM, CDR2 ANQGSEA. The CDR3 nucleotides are TGCAGCGTTGATCACAGGGGGCTCGGGGAGACCCAGTACTTC. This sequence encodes CSVDHRGLGETQYF.

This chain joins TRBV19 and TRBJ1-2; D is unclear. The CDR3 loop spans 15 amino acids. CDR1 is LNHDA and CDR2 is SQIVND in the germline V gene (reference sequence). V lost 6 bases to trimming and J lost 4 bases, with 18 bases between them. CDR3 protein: CASSRRREISYGYTF. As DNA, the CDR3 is TGTGCCAGTAGCCGGCGTAGGGAGATCAGCTATGGCTACACCTTC.

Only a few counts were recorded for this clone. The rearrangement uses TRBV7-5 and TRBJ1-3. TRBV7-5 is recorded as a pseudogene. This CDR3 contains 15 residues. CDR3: CASSLEGASGNTIYF. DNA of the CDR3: TGTGCCAGCAGCTTGGAAGGAGCCTCTGGAAACACCATATATTTT.

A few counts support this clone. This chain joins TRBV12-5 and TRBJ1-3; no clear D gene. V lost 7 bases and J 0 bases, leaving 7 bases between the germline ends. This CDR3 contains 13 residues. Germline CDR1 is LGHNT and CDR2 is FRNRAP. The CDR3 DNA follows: TGTGCTAGTGTGAAGAACTCTGGAAACACCATATATTTT. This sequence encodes CASVKNSGNTIYF.

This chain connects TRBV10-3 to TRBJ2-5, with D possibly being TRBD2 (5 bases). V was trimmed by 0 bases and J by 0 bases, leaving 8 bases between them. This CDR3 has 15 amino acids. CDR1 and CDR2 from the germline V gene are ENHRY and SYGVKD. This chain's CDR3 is CAISESTGYQETQYF. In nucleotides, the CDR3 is TGTGCCATCAGTGAGTCGACGGGGTACCAAGAGACCCAGTACTTC.

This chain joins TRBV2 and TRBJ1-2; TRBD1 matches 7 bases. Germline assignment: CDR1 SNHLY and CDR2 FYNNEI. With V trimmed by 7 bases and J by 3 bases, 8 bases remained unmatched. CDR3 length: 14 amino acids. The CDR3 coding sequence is TGTGCCAGCAACAGGGTTGGGACAGACTATGGCTACACCTTC. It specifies CASNRVGTDYGYTF. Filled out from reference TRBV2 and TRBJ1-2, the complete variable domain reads EPEVTQTPSHQVTQMGQEVILRCVPISNHLYFYWYRQILGQKVEFLVSFYNNEISEKSEIFDDQFSVERPDGSNFTLKIRSTKLEDSAMYFCASNRVGTDYGYTFGSGTRLTVV.